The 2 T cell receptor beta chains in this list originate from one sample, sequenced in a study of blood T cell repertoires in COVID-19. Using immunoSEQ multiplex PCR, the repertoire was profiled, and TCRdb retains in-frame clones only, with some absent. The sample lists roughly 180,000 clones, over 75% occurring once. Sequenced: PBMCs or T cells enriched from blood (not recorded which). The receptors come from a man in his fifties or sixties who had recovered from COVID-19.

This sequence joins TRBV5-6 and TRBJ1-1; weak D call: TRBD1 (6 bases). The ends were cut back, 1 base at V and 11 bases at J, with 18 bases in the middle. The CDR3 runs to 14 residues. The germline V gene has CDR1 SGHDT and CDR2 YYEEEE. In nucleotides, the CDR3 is TGTGCCAGCAGCTTGCAGGGGCCAGGGGAAGGGGCTTTCTTT. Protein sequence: CASSLQGPGEGAFF.

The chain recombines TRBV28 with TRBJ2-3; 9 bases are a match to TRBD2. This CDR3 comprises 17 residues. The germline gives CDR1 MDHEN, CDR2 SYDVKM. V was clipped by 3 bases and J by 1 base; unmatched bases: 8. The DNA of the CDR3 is TGTGCCAGCAGTTTGACTTCGGCTAGCGGGGGCACAGATACGCAGTATTTT. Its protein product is CASSLTSASGGTDTQYF.